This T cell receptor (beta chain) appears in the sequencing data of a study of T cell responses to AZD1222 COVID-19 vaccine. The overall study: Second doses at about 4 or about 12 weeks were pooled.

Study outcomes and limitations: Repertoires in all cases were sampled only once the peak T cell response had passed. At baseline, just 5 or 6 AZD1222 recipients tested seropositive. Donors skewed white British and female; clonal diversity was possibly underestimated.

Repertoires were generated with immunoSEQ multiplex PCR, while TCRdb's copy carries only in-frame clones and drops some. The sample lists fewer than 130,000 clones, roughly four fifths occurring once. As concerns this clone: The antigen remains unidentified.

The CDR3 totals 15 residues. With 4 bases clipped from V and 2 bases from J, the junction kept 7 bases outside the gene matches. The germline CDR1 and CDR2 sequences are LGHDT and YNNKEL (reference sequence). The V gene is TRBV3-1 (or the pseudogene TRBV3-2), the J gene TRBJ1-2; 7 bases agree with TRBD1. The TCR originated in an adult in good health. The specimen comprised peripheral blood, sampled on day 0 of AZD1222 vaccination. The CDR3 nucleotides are TGTGCCAGCAGCCCCCGGGACAGACCCAACTATGGCTACACCTTC. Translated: CASSPRDRPNYGYTF.